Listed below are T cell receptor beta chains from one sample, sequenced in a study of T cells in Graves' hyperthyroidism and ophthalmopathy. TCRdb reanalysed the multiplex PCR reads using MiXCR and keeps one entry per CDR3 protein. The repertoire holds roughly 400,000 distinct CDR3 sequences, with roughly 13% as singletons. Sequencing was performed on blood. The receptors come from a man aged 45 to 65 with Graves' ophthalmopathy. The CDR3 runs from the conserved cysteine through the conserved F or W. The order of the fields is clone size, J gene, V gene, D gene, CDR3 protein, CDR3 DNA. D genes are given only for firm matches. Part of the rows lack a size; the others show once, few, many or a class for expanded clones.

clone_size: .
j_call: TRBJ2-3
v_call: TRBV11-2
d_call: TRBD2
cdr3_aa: CASRETGTSGGTDTQYF
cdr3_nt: TGTGCCAGCAGAGAGACCGGGACTAGCGGGGGCACAGATACGCAGTATTTT

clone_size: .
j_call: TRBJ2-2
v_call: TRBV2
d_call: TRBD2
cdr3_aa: CASSDATSGRPGELFF
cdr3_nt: TGTGCCAGCAGTGACGCGACTAGCGGGAGGCCCGGGGAGCTGTTTTTT

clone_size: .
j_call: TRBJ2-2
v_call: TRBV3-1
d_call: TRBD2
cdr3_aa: CASSQQIAGAGGELFF
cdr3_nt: TGTGCCAGCAGCCAACAGATAGCGGGGGCGGGCGGGGAGCTGTTTTTT

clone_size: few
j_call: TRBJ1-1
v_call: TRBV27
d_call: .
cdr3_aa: CASSLNGPAFF
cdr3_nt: TGTGCCAGCAGTTTAAACGGACCAGCTTTCTTT

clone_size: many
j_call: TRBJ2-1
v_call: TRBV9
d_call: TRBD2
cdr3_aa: CASSRGLAGVGNEQFF
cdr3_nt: TGTGCCAGCAGCCGCGGACTAGCGGGAGTGGGCAATGAGCAGTTCTTC

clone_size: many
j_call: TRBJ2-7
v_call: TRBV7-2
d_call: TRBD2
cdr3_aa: CASSVLAGGPIEQYF
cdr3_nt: TGTGCCAGCAGCGTACTAGCGGGAGGGCCCATCGAGCAGTACTTC

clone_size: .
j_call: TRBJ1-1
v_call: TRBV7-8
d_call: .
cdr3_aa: CASSLPWPGENTEAFF
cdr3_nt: TGTGCCAGCAGCTTACCGTGGCCAGGGGAGAATACTGAAGCTTTCTTT

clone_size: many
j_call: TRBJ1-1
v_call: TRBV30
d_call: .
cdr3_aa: CAWNPTGLNTEAFF
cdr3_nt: TGTGCCTGGAACCCTACCGGATTGAACACTGAAGCTTTCTTT

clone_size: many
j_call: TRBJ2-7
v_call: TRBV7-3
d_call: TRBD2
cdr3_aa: CASSFGREQYF
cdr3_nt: TGTGCCAGCAGCTTCGGGAGGGAGCAGTACTTC

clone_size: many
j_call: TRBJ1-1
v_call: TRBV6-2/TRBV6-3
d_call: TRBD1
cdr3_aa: CASSYVQGALWGTEAFF
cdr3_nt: TGTGCCAGCAGTTACGTCCAGGGGGCATTATGGGGGACTGAAGCTTTCTTT

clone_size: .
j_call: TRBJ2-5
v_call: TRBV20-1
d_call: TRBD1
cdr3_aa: CSARKRGQQETQYF
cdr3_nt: TGCAGTGCTAGAAAAAGGGGACAGCAAGAGACCCAGTACTTC

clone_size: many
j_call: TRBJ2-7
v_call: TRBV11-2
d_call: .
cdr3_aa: CASSRTSLYEQYF
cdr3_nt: TGTGCCAGCAGCCGCACTTCCCTTTACGAGCAGTACTTC

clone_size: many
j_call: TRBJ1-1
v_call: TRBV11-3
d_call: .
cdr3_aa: CASSGPHGENTEAFF
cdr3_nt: TGTGCCAGCAGCGGGCCTCATGGGGAGAACACTGAAGCTTTCTTT

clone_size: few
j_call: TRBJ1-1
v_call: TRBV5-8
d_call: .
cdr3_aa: CAVREGMNTEAFF
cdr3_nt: TGTGCCGTTAGGGAAGGGATGAACACTGAAGCTTTCTTT

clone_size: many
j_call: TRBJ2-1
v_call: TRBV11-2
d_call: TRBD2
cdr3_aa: CACSVTSGNYNEQFF
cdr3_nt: TGTGCCTGCAGCGTAACTAGCGGGAACTACAATGAGCAGTTCTTC

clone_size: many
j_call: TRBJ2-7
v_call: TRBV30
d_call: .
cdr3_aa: CAWMGGASSYEQYF
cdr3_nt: TGTGCCTGGATGGGGGGGGCGAGCTCCTACGAGCAGTACTTC

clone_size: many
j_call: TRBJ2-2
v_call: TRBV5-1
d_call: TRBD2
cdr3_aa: CASSLRTSGSANTGELFF
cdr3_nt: TGCGCCAGCAGCCTCCGGACTAGCGGGAGTGCGAACACCGGGGAGCTGTTTTTT

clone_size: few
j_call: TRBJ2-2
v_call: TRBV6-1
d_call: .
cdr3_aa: CASSPRTAGELFF
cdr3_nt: TGTGCCAGCAGTCCCCGCACCGCCGGGGAGCTGTTTTTT

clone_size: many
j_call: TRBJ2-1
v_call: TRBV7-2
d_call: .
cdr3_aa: CASSPRGALAYNEQFF
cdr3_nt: TGTGCCAGCAGCCCACGGGGGGCCTTGGCCTACAATGAGCAGTTCTTC

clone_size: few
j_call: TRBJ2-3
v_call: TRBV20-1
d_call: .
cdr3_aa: CSATGADTQYF
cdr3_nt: TGCAGTGCCACGGGAGCAGATACGCAGTATTTT

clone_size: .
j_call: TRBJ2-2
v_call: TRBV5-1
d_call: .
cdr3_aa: CASRFGDPNTGELFF
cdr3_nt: TGCGCCAGCAGATTCGGGGACCCGAACACCGGGGAGCTGTTTTTT

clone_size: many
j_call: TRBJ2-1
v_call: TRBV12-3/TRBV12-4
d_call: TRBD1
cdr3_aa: CASRGQGRVNEQFF
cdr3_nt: TGTGCCAGCAGGGGACAGGGAAGGGTAAATGAGCAGTTCTTC

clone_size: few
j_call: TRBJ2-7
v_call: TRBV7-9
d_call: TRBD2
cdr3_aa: CASSRLAESYEQYF
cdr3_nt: TGTGCCAGCAGTCGACTAGCGGAATCCTACGAGCAGTACTTC